This T cell receptor (beta chain) comes out of a study of blood T cell repertoires in COVID-19. TCRdb keeps only in-frame clones here, not all; method: immunoSEQ multiplex PCR. This table holds approximately 220,000 clones, almost 90% found once. The CDR3 contains 15 residues. The germline V and J ends were trimmed by 2 bases and 1 base, with 11 bases remaining between them. Germline CDR1 is MGHRA and CDR2 is YSYEKL. What was sequenced was PBMCs or T cells enriched from blood (not recorded which). The receptor was isolated from a man younger than 45 who had been exposed to COVID-19. This chain links TRBV4-1 with TRBJ1-2; D gene uncertain. The CDR3 DNA follows: TGCGCCAGCAGCCAAAGTATAGCCCTTAACTATGGCTACACCTTC. Amino acids: CASSQSIALNYGYTF.